The 25 T cell receptor beta chains in this list originate from one sample, sequenced in a study of CDR3 diversity in severe acne. TCRdb re-called the PCR reads with MiXCR, one entry per CDR3 protein. This table has 79,000 or so distinct CDR3 sequences, around 47% appearing once. The sample consisted of blood. These receptors were taken from a male donor with severe acne vulgaris.

For this clonotype: This clone may be a read error of a much larger clone one base away. J is TRBJ2-1 and V is TRBV6-2 or TRBV6-3; D assignment may be TRBD1 or TRBD2 (5 bases each). Germline V gene sequence: CDR1 MNHEY, CDR2 SVGEGT. CDR3 length: 16 amino acids. Trimming shortened V by 8 bases and J by 2 bases, and 19 bases separated the two germline ends. CDR3 bases: TGTGCCAGCGGTTTAGGGACCTCTCTGGCCTACAATGAGCAGTTCTTC. This encodes CASGLGTSLAYNEQFF.

This clonotype was recorded many times. This rearrangement joins TRBV7-9 to TRBJ1-2; no firm D call. Deletions cut 0 bases from V and 1 base from J, with 9 bases between. The CDR3 has 15 amino acids. Germline assignment: CDR1 SEHNR and CDR2 FQNEAQ (reference sequence). This CDR3 is CASSLAGSYNYGYTF. CDR3 nucleotide sequence: TGTGCCAGCAGCTTAGCCGGCAGTTATAACTATGGCTACACCTTC.

V is TRBV7-9 and J is TRBJ1-1; D is possibly TRBD1 (6 bases). The CDR3 has 14 amino acids. Germline loops: CDR1 SEHNR, CDR2 FQNEAQ (reference sequence). Trimming removed 1 base from V and 4 bases from J, with 10 bases in between. The CDR3 here is CASSLDGRGTEAFF. The CDR3 DNA reads TGTGCCAGCAGCTTAGACGGCAGGGGCACTGAAGCTTTCTTT.

This clonotype was recorded a few times. The rearrangement links TRBV30 to TRBJ1-1; the match to TRBD1 covers 7 bases. Unmatched junction bases numbered 5, after V lost 5 bases and J lost 2 bases. Germline V lookup: CDR1 GTSNPN, CDR2 SVGIG (reference sequence). This CDR3 contains 13 residues. CDR3 amino acids: CAWQTGFNTEAFF. The CDR3 region has the DNA TGTGCCTGGCAGACAGGGTTTAACACTGAAGCTTTCTTT. The full variable domain, its missing parts supplied by reference TRBV30 and TRBJ1-1, is SQTIHQWPATLVQPVGSPLSLECTVEGTSNPNLYWYRQAAGRGLQLLFYSVGIGQISSEVPQNLSASRPQDRQFILSSKKLLLSDSGFYLCAWQTGFNTEAFFGQGTRLTVV.

Ten or more counts support this clonotype. The rearrangement links TRBV4-2 to TRBJ1-4, with D hard to call. The CDR3 has 16 residues. CDR1 and CDR2 (germline): LGHNA, YNFKEQ. With 1 base removed from V and 3 bases from J, the gap between germline ends came to 12 bases. The CDR3 here is CASSQGFLQSNEKLFF. In DNA form, the CDR3 reads TGTGCCAGCAGCCAAGGATTCTTGCAGTCTAATGAAAAACTGTTTTTT.

This chain connects TRBV19 to TRBJ1-2; perhaps TRBD1 as D (5 bases). Germline CDR1 LNHDA, CDR2 SQIVND (reference sequence). The CDR3 is 12 amino acids. Trimming took off 4 bases at V and 13 bases at J, with 16 bases between the two ends. The CDR3 bases are TGTGCCAGTAGTAATCAGGGAAGGATTTTCACCTTC. Translated: CASSNQGRIFTF.

The chain recombines TRBV27 with TRBJ2-7; tentatively, D is TRBD2 (6 bases). Germline V CDR1 and CDR2: MNHEY, SMNVEV (reference sequence). The CDR3 extends over 16 amino acids. V lost 2 bases and J 8 bases, leaving 22 bases between the germline ends. The CDR3 DNA follows: TGTGCCAGCAGTTTAAAAGGGACTGAGCAGTTCTTCCAGCAGTACTTC. Amino acid sequence: CASSLKGTEQFFQQYF.

The chain is built from TRBV11-2 and TRBJ2-5; possible D gene TRBD2, 5 bases. The V end was cut by 5 bases, the J end by 1 base, with 14 bases between. CDR3 length: 15 residues. Germline CDR1 and CDR2: SGHAT and FQNNGV. CDR3 sequence (DNA): TGTGCCAGCAGCCCAGCCACCGGGGTCCAAGAGACCCAGTACTTC. Its protein is CASSPATGVQETQYF.

This clonotype has a count of ten or more. The rearrangement uses TRBV24-1 and TRBJ2-3, with TRBD1 matching over 9 bases. Germline CDR1 KGHDR, CDR2 SFDVKD. CDR3 size: 16 residues. The junction had 9 bases not matched to a gene; V was cut back by 4 bases and J by 5 bases. CDR3 coding DNA: TGTGCCACCAGTGACCCGGGACAGGGTGGGGGAGATACGCAGTATTTT. Protein sequence: CATSDPGQGGGDTQYF.

This clonotype was counted a single time. Sequence at one end of the junction differs from germline and may be a read error. The chain couples TRBV24-1 to TRBJ2-7, with D tentatively TRBD1 (6 bases). Per the germline V gene, CDR1 is KGHDR and CDR2 is SFDVKD. The CDR3 runs 12 residues. CDR3 nucleotide sequence: TGTGCCAGCAGTTGGACAGTCTACGAGCAGTACTTC. It yields the protein CASSWTVYEQYF.

The chain recombines TRBV9 with TRBJ2-7; TRBD2 agrees at 7 bases. After removal of 0 bases from V and 3 bases from J, the junction contained 6 bases not matched to a gene. Germline V CDR1 and CDR2: SGDLS, YYNGEE. CDR3 size: 15 residues. The chain's CDR3 is CASSVGGGSNYEQYF. CDR3 sequence (DNA): TGTGCCAGCAGCGTAGGTGGCGGGAGTAACTACGAGCAGTACTTC.

A note on this clonotype: This may stem from a read error, because a much larger clone lies one nucleotide away. The chain has TRBV7-2 and TRBJ1-2; D uncertain. CDR3 length: 13 amino acids. Trimming took off 5 bases at V and 3 bases at J, with 10 bases between the two ends. CDR1 is SGHTA and CDR2 is FQGNSA in the germline V gene. The CDR3 DNA sequence: TGTGCCAGCAGCCTAAACTGTCACTATGGCTACACCTTC. Its translation: CASSLNCHYGYTF.

CDR3 nucleotides: TGTGCCAGCAGCCAAGTTCGAGTGACCCAGTACTTC. This sequence encodes CASSQVRVTQYF. The chain joins TRBV9 to TRBJ2-5, with no clear D. The CDR3 has 12 amino acids. Trimming took 4 bases from V and 7 from J, leaving 11 bases between them. From germline, CDR1 is SGDLS and CDR2 YYNGEE.

The V gene is TRBV2, the J gene TRBJ1-4; no firm D call. Germline V gene lookup returns CDR1 SNHLY and CDR2 FYNNEI. The V end lost 6 bases, the J end lost 7 bases, and 15 bases lay between the germline ends. This CDR3 spans 14 amino acids. CDR3 coding DNA: TGTGCCAGCAGGCGGGGTGCGGATTCTGAAAAACTGTTTTTT. It yields the protein CASRRGADSEKLFF.

Only a few counts were recorded for this clonotype. The V call is TRBV5-1, the J call TRBJ2-6, with D perhaps matching TRBD2 (7 bases). The CDR3 totals 16 residues. Germline V CDR1 and CDR2: SGHRS, YFSETQ. The V and J ends lost 0 bases and 4 bases respectively, with 11 bases between them. The CDR3 DNA is TGCGCCAGCAGCTTGGCCGGGGGGCTCGGGGCCAACGTCCTGACTTTC. Protein sequence: CASSLAGGLGANVLTF. Full variable domain (rest looked up from reference TRBV5-1 and TRBJ2-6): KAGVTQTPRYLIKTRGQQVTLSCSPISGHRSVSWYQQTPGQGLQFLFEYFSETQRNKGNFPGRFSGRQFSNSRSEMNVSTLELGDSALYLCASSLAGGLGANVLTFGAGSRLTVL.

The rearrangement joins TRBV10-3 to TRBJ2-6; D remains unclear. The CDR3 spans 11 residues. Germline assignment: CDR1 ENHRY and CDR2 SYGVKD. V lost 7 bases, J lost 12 bases, and 10 bases lay in between. The CDR3 nucleotides read TGTGCCATCACCAACACCAGCGTCCTGACTTTC. Its protein product is CAITNTSVLTF.

The chain joins TRBV29-1 to TRBJ2-7; D is possibly TRBD2 (6 bases). Germline V gene lookup returns CDR1 SQVTM and CDR2 ANQGSEA. This CDR3 has 13 amino acids. V lost 3 bases and J 0 bases, leaving 9 bases between the germline ends. This CDR3 is CSVDIGSSYEQYF. CDR3 nucleotides: TGCAGCGTTGATATCGGGAGCTCCTACGAGCAGTACTTC.

This sequence joins TRBV6-1 and TRBJ2-5; TRBD2 agrees at 7 bases. The V and J ends lost 7 bases and 7 bases, in that order; junction bases with no gene match: 12. This CDR3 is built from 14 residues. Germline CDR1 is MNHNS and CDR2 is SASEGT. CDR3 nucleotide sequence: TGTGCCAGCAACCCCGGGACTACTAGAGGGACCCAGTACTTC. Encoded protein: CASNPGTTRGTQYF.

The genes are TRBV10-1 and TRBJ2-3; 12 bases align to TRBD2. V dropped 3 bases and J dropped 2; count of bases not matched to a gene: 6. CDR3 length equals 17 residues. CDR1 is WNHNN and CDR2 is SYGVQD in the germline V gene (reference sequence). CDR3 protein: CASSDNGLAGNTDTQYF. CDR3 coding DNA: TGCGCCAGCAGTGACAACGGACTAGCGGGAAACACAGATACGCAGTATTTT.

The sample holds a few counts of this clonotype. This sequence may be a read error, since a much larger clone differs from it by one base. The chain uses TRBV7-8 and TRBJ1-6; TRBD1 is a possible D gene (5 bases). The V gene lost 3 bases and the J gene lost 4 bases, with 13 bases spanning the gap. The germline CDR1 and CDR2 sequences are SGHVS and FQNEAQ. The CDR3 is made up of 16 amino acids. CDR3 sequence reads: CASSFTGAEYNSPLHF. CDR3 DNA: TGTGCCAGCAGCTTCACCGGGGCAGAGTATAATTCACCCCTCCACTTT.

The J gene is TRBJ2-3, the V gene TRBV2, with D perhaps TRBD1 (6 bases). V was trimmed by 0 bases and J by 0 bases, leaving 10 bases between them. Germline CDR1 is SNHLY and CDR2 is FYNNEI. The CDR3 covers 16 residues. This CDR3 is CASSEATGQSTDTQYF. The CDR3, as DNA: TGTGCCAGCAGTGAAGCAACCGGACAGAGCACAGATACGCAGTATTTT.

This clonotype was recorded at least ten times. This sequence joins TRBV2 and TRBJ2-7; TRBD1 might be the D (6 bases). The germline gives CDR1 SNHLY, CDR2 FYNNEI. The CDR3 runs to 13 residues. V shed 5 bases and J shed 7 bases, with 15 bases lying between them. The CDR3 sequence is CASSSGTMGEQYF. The CDR3 DNA sequence: TGTGCCAGCAGTTCCGGGACAATGGGGGAGCAGTACTTC.

The chain combines TRBV6-1 with TRBJ1-3; 9 bases are shared with TRBD1. Germline CDR1 is MNHNS and CDR2 is SASEGT. There are 16 residues in the CDR3. V shed 3 bases, J shed 4 bases, and the junction held 7 bases outside the gene matches. CDR3 DNA sequence: TGTGCCAGCAGTGAGGGGACAGGGATCCCCGGAAACACCATATATTTT. This sequence encodes CASSEGTGIPGNTIYF.

This clonotype was counted at least ten times. The chain recombines TRBV7-8 with TRBJ2-6; D not certain. Trimming cost V 1 base and J 3 bases, with 4 bases left between them. Germline V gene lookup returns CDR1 SGHVS and CDR2 FQNEAQ. The CDR3 contains 14 residues. The CDR3 region is CASSLGVGANVLTF. The CDR3 DNA sequence: TGTGCCAGCAGCTTAGGGGTTGGGGCCAACGTCCTGACTTTC.

The sample holds a few counts of this clonotype. The chain couples TRBV29-1 to TRBJ2-5; either TRBD1 or TRBD2 may supply D (5 bases each). The germline V gene encodes CDR1 SQVTM and CDR2 ANQGSEA. This CDR3 region has 13 residues. V gave up 7 bases and J gave up 0 bases, with 12 bases separating them. The CDR3 protein is CSGGPVYQETQYF. The CDR3 nucleotides read TGCAGCGGGGGACCAGTGTACCAAGAGACCCAGTACTTC. Together with reference TRBV29-1 and TRBJ2-5, the CDR3 gives the full variable domain: SAVISQKPSRDICQRGTSLTIQCQVDSQVTMMFWYRQQPGQSLTLIATANQGSEATYESGFVIDKFPISRPNLTFSTLTVSNMSPEDSSIYLCSGGPVYQETQYFGPGTRLLVL.